The source of this T cell receptor (beta chain) is a study of blood T cell repertoires in COVID-19. The wider study: Some COVID-19 samples were acute and others convalescent; all came from the United States, Italy and Spain.

After removal of 4 bases from V and 5 bases from J, the junction contained 6 bases not matched to a gene. CDR1 is LGHNA, CDR2 YNFKEQ, per germline. This CDR3 contains 16 residues. Produced via immunoSEQ multiplex PCR; TCRdb's table is partial and in-frame only. The sample comprises 250,000 to 300,000 clones, 75% to 90% of which are singletons, and roughly 6.3% rests with the top ten. The sample comprised peripheral blood. The receptor's source is a woman aged 45-65 years with COVID-19, enrolled during active disease. The V call is TRBV4-2, the J call TRBJ1-6; 9 bases fit TRBD1. CDR3 region: CASSRERQGDNSPLHF. The CDR3 region has the DNA TGTGCCAGCAGCCGAGAGAGACAGGGGGATAATTCACCCCTCCACTTT.